A single sample is the source of the 15 T cell receptor beta chains below, sequenced in a study of cytomegalovirus exposure and HLA in healthy donors. The PCR contained 60 Vbeta and 13 Jbeta primers. Sequenced by immunoSEQ multiplex PCR; TCRdb stores in-frame clones only, minus some. The repertoire holds approximately 110,000 clones, with about 78% as singletons. The sequencing sample was made of PBMCs. These receptors came from a young man in good health and CMV-seronegative.

The V and J genes are TRBV11-2 and TRBJ2-7; TRBD1 agrees at 8 bases. The CDR3 extends over 15 amino acids. V dropped 1 base and J dropped 5; count of bases not matched to a gene: 7. Germline CDR1 reads SGHAT; CDR2 reads FQNNGV. The CDR3, as DNA: TGTGCCAGCAGCTTAGGTCGACAGGGGTACGACGAGCAGTACTTC. Translated: CASSLGRQGYDEQYF.

The chain couples TRBV9 to TRBJ1-2, with 7 bases lining up with TRBD1. V trimming: 3 bases; J trimming: 8 bases; junction bases outside the gene matches: 10. Germline CDR1 and CDR2: SGDLS and YYNGEE. The CDR3 runs to 14 residues. The CDR3 is CASSDRGTARGYTF. As DNA, the CDR3 is TGTGCCAGCAGCGACCGGGGGACAGCAAGGGGCTACACCTTC.

The chain uses TRBV19 and TRBJ2-2; 10 bases map to TRBD2. Germline V lookup: CDR1 LNHDA, CDR2 SQIVND (reference sequence). CDR3 length equals 20 residues. Trimming removed 5 bases from V and 8 bases from J; junction bases left unmatched: 23. The CDR3 nucleotides read TGTGCCAGTAGTCTATCCCACTTATACTCTAGCGGGAGCGGCCCGGGGGAGCTGTTTTTT. It encodes CASSLSHLYSSGSGPGELFF. Variable domain in full (rest from reference TRBV19 and TRBJ2-2): DGGITQSPKYLFRKEGQNVTLSCEQNLNHDAMYWYRQDPGQGLRLIYYSQIVNDFQKGDIAEGYSVSREKKESFPLTVTSAQKNPTAFYLCASSLSHLYSSGSGPGELFFGEGSRLTVL.

J is TRBJ1-3 and V is TRBV7-9; no clear D. The CDR3 is made up of 16 amino acids. V was clipped by 1 base and J by 4 bases, with 14 bases between them. Germline V gene sequence: CDR1 SEHNR, CDR2 FQNEAQ (reference sequence). CDR3 amino acids: CASSLGSGFAGNTIYF. The CDR3 coding sequence is TGTGCCAGCAGCTTAGGTTCAGGTTTTGCCGGAAACACCATATATTTT.

This clone was recorded once. This chain uses TRBV6-4 with TRBJ2-6, with 9 bases aligning to TRBD1. The CDR3 totals 17 residues. V dropped 8 bases and J dropped 0; count of bases not matched to a gene: 8. In germline, CDR1 is MRHNA, CDR2 SNTAGT. The CDR3 loop is CASGTGNVGSGANVLTF. The CDR3 coding sequence is TGTGCCAGCGGGACAGGGAACGTGGGCTCTGGGGCCAACGTCCTGACTTTC.

The chain combines TRBV7-6 with TRBJ2-1; TRBD2 matches at 15 bases. CDR1 SGHVS and CDR2 FNYEAQ come from the germline V gene. The CDR3 is 17 residues long. After removal of 5 bases from V and 6 bases from J, the junction contained 8 bases not matched to a gene. The CDR3 loop reads CASSPGLAGGAGNEQFF. CDR3 in DNA: TGTGCCAGCAGCCCAGGACTAGCGGGGGGGGCCGGCAATGAGCAGTTCTTC. The full variable domain, completed using reference TRBV7-6 and TRBJ2-1, is GAGVSQSPRYKVTKRGQDVALRCDPISGHVSLYWYRQALGQGPEFLTYFNYEAQQDKSGLPNDRFSAERPEGSISTLTIQRTEQRDSAMYRCASSPGLAGGAGNEQFFGPGTRLTVL.

The chain uses TRBV6-5 and TRBJ2-3, with unresolved D. V dropped 0 bases and J dropped 2 bases, with 6 bases sitting between them. The CDR3 loop spans 14 amino acids. The germline V gene encodes CDR1 MNHEY and CDR2 SVGAGI. In DNA, the CDR3 is TGTGCCAGCAGTTACTCCTCTACCACAGATACGCAGTATTTT. Protein sequence: CASSYSSTTDTQYF.

The chain recombines TRBV5-1 with TRBJ2-2, with D maybe TRBD2 (5 bases). CDR1 SGHRS and CDR2 YFSETQ come from the germline V gene. This CDR3 has 13 amino acids. V was cut by 2 bases and J by 8 bases, with 10 bases left in between. As DNA, the CDR3 is TGCGCCAGCAGCTTAGAGGGTACTGGGGAGCTGTTTTTT. Amino acid sequence: CASSLEGTGELFF. Looking up the rest from reference TRBV5-1 and TRBJ2-2 gives the full variable domain: KAGVTQTPRYLIKTRGQQVTLSCSPISGHRSVSWYQQTPGQGLQFLFEYFSETQRNKGNFPGRFSGRQFSNSRSEMNVSTLELGDSALYLCASSLEGTGELFFGEGSRLTVL.

V gene TRBV27 combines with J gene TRBJ2-5, with 10 bases aligning to TRBD2. V lost 4 bases to trimming and J lost 5 bases; unmatched junction nucleotides: 10. The CDR3 covers 16 residues. Germline V CDR1 and CDR2: MNHEY, SMNVEV (reference sequence). The CDR3 nucleotides read TGTGCCAGCAGTTATCAAAGCGGGAGGGTTTTGGAGACCCAGTACTTC. As protein: CASSYQSGRVLETQYF.

The chain combines TRBV18 with TRBJ2-1; the D is unclear. Germline V CDR1 and CDR2: KGHSH, LQKENI. V was cut by 1 base and J by 6 bases, with 13 bases left in between. CDR3 length: 15 residues. The CDR3 DNA follows: TGTGCCAGCTCACCACAACGGTACCTGGTCAATGAGCAGTTCTTC. This translates into CASSPQRYLVNEQFF.

This clone was recorded only once. V usage is TRBV9 and J usage is TRBJ1-2; possible D gene TRBD1, 6 bases. V gave up 6 bases and J gave up 4 bases, with 16 bases separating them. CDR1 and CDR2 from the germline V gene are SGDLS and YYNGEE. This CDR3 spans 14 amino acids. As DNA, the CDR3 is TGTGCCAGCACCCTAGGGGGGGGCGCCTATGGCTACACCTTC. It specifies CASTLGGGAYGYTF.

The chain couples TRBV27 to TRBJ1-1; a possible D gene is TRBD1 (5 bases). CDR1 and CDR2 (germline): MNHEY, SMNVEV (reference sequence). The V end lost 5 bases, the J end lost 5 bases, and 15 bases lay between the germline ends. The CDR3 is 14 residues long. DNA for the CDR3: TGTGCCAGCAGTCTCGGGGGATCAAGGACTGAAGCTTTCTTT. Protein sequence: CASSLGGSRTEAFF.

The sample holds a few counts of this clone. J is TRBJ2-7 and V is TRBV7-2; D is possibly TRBD2 (5 bases). The germline V and J ends were trimmed by 6 bases and 3 bases, with 15 bases remaining between them. Per germline, CDR1 SGHTA and CDR2 FQGNSA. This CDR3 has 14 amino acids. CDR3 sequence reads: CASSHRASRYEQYF. CDR3 nucleotide sequence: TGTGCCAGCAGTCATCGGGCTAGCCGCTACGAGCAGTACTTC.

V gene TRBV2 combines with J gene TRBJ1-1; D unclear. This CDR3 region has 14 residues. Trimming left V 5 bases short and J 1 base short, with 11 bases between. Germline V gene lookup returns CDR1 SNHLY and CDR2 FYNNEI. The CDR3 region is CASSSSGQNTEAFF. DNA for the CDR3: TGTGCCAGCAGTTCCAGCGGGCAGAACACTGAAGCTTTCTTT.

V is TRBV7-9 and J is TRBJ1-1; tentatively, D is TRBD1 (5 bases). V gave up 5 bases and J gave up 3 bases, with 10 bases separating them. This CDR3 spans 13 amino acids. The germline gives CDR1 SEHNR, CDR2 FQNEAQ (reference sequence). For the CDR3, the DNA is TGTGCCAGCAGCCCCGACAGCCACACTGAAGCTTTCTTT. Protein sequence: CASSPDSHTEAFF.